These 26 T cell receptor beta chains came from one sample sequenced in a study of T-cell reconstitution after alpha-beta-depleted transplantation in children. TCRbeta library preparation incorporated unique molecular identifiers. MiXCR was run by TCRdb on the PCR reads, yielding one entry per CDR3 protein. The sample lists about 420,000 distinct CDR3 sequences, 15% to 20% seen once, with under 30% in the top ten. The material sequenced was PBMCs, mostly from graft donor cells, taken 360 days after TCRalphabeta/CD19-depleted stem cell transplant. The origin of the receptors is a boy under two years old who had a stem cell transplant for Wiskott-Aldrich syndrome, so the T cells may come from the graft donor.

This chain links TRBV7-9 with TRBJ2-5; no clear D gene. CDR1 is SEHNR and CDR2 is FQNEAQ in the germline V gene (reference sequence). Trimming removed 5 bases at V and 4 bases at J, with 20 bases between. The CDR3 covers 16 residues. The CDR3 region has the DNA TGTGCCAGCAGCGTCGGGCAGGTCGGTCGGTTAGAGACCCAGTACTTC. This encodes CASSVGQVGRLETQYF.

This chain links TRBV9 with TRBJ2-7, with a tentative D call TRBD1 (5 bases). Germline V gene data show CDR1 as SGDLS and CDR2 as YYNGEE. The CDR3 length is 15 residues. V was shortened by 0 bases and J by 5 bases, with 15 bases between the two germline ends. The chain's CDR3 is CASSVGQGESHEQYF. The CDR3, as DNA: TGTGCCAGCAGCGTAGGTCAGGGTGAGTCGCACGAGCAGTACTTC.

The CDR3 bases are TGTGCCAGCAGCCAAGATAGCGGGAGGGCCCGCGAGCAGTACTTC. As protein: CASSQDSGRAREQYF. The chain couples TRBV14 to TRBJ2-7; 11 bases line up with TRBD2. The trim removed 0 bases at V and 6 bases at J, leaving 4 bases unmatched. Looked up from germline, CDR1 is SGHDN and CDR2 is FVKESK. CDR3 length: 15 residues.

The chain recombines TRBV4-1 with TRBJ2-5; perhaps TRBD2 as D (5 bases). CDR1 is MGHRA, CDR2 YSYEKL, per germline. This CDR3 has 14 residues. V was trimmed by 3 bases and J by 4 bases, leaving 12 bases between them. The chain's CDR3 is CASSQPGETETQYF. The CDR3 bases are TGCGCCAGCAGCCAGCCTGGGGAGACAGAGACCCAGTACTTC.

This clonotype was recorded a few times. The V call is TRBV2, the J call TRBJ1-3; no clear D gene. The CDR3 extends over 17 amino acids. V was clipped by 1 base and J by 0 bases, with 13 bases between them. Germline V gene sequence: CDR1 SNHLY, CDR2 FYNNEI. The CDR3 sequence is CASSEGAGPSSGNTIYF. In DNA form, the CDR3 reads TGTGCCAGCAGTGAAGGGGCGGGCCCGAGCTCTGGAAACACCATATATTTT. Full variable domain (rest looked up from reference TRBV2 and TRBJ1-3): EPEVTQTPSHQVTQMGQEVILRCVPISNHLYFYWYRQILGQKVEFLVSFYNNEISEKSEIFDDQFSVERPDGSNFTLKIRSTKLEDSAMYFCASSEGAGPSSGNTIYFGEGSWLTVV.

This clonotype was seen a few times. The rearrangement uses TRBV2 and TRBJ2-5, with D unresolved. There are 15 residues in the CDR3. V lost 6 bases to trimming and J lost 1 base, with 15 bases between them. Germline V gives CDR1 SNHLY, CDR2 FYNNEI. The CDR3 sequence is CASSNTLGLQETQYF. The CDR3 DNA reads as TGTGCCAGCAGCAACACCCTCGGGCTCCAAGAGACCCAGTACTTC. The full variable domain, with the rest looked up from reference TRBV2 and TRBJ2-5, is EPEVTQTPSHQVTQMGQEVILRCVPISNHLYFYWYRQILGQKVEFLVSFYNNEISEKSEIFDDQFSVERPDGSNFTLKIRSTKLEDSAMYFCASSNTLGLQETQYFGPGTRLLVL.

This clonotype was counted at least ten times. CDR3 protein: CATGLLQGYTDTQYF. The CDR3 DNA sequence: TGTGCCACCGGATTATTACAGGGTTACACAGATACGCAGTATTTT. The chain couples TRBV24-1 to TRBJ2-3, with D perhaps TRBD1 (6 bases). V lost 9 bases to trimming and J lost 2 bases, with 17 bases between them. This CDR3 region has 15 residues. Germline V lookup: CDR1 KGHDR, CDR2 SFDVKD.

The chain is built from TRBV6-1 and TRBJ2-2; D possibly corresponds to TRBD1 (6 bases). CDR1 and CDR2 (germline): MNHNS, SASEGT. Trimming took 7 bases from V and 0 from J, leaving 9 bases between them. The length of the CDR3 is 14 residues. The CDR3 sequence: CASNGQPNTGELFF. CDR3 coding DNA: TGTGCCAGCAACGGACAGCCGAACACCGGGGAGCTGTTTTTT.

This clonotype was counted a few times. This rearrangement joins TRBV12-3 or TRBV12-4 to TRBJ2-2, with D possibly matching TRBD1 (6 bases). V dropped 6 bases and J dropped 5 bases, with 16 bases sitting between them. The CDR3 spans 15 residues. The CDR3 region is CASRVTGLRTGELFF. In DNA, the CDR3 is TGTGCCAGCAGGGTCACAGGGTTAAGGACCGGGGAGCTGTTTTTT.

This chain uses TRBV11-2 with TRBJ2-3; no clear D. This CDR3 region has 13 residues. V lost 5 bases to trimming and J lost 14 bases, with 20 bases between them. CDR1 is SGHAT and CDR2 is FQNNGV in the germline V gene. In DNA form, the CDR3 reads TGTGCCAGCAGCCACCTTTCGGGCCCCAAACCGTATTTT. It yields the protein CASSHLSGPKPYF.

This clonotype was seen more than once but under ten times. This chain links TRBV4-1 with TRBJ2-7, with D possibly matching TRBD2 (5 bases). The CDR3 sequence is 16 residues long. Germline CDR1 MGHRA, CDR2 YSYEKL. V gave up 0 bases and J gave up 0 bases, with 12 bases separating them. The CDR3 protein is CASSQEMTRGSYEQYF. CDR3 bases: TGCGCCAGCAGCCAAGAGATGACCCGGGGCTCCTACGAGCAGTACTTC.

Ten or more counts support this clonotype. The chain uses TRBV7-2 and TRBJ2-1; D possibly corresponds to TRBD2 (6 bases). The V end lost 1 base, the J end lost 4 bases, and 11 bases lay between the germline ends. Germline values: CDR1 SGHTA, CDR2 FQGNSA. The CDR3 is made up of 15 amino acids. Written as DNA, the CDR3 is TGTGCCAGCAGCTTAGTTTGGGGGGTATACAATGAGCAGTTCTTC. It yields the protein CASSLVWGVYNEQFF. The full variable domain, with the rest looked up from reference TRBV7-2 and TRBJ2-1, is GAGVSQSPSNKVTEKGKDVELRCDPISGHTALYWYRQSLGQGLEFLIYFQGNSAPDKSGLPSDRFSAERTGGSVSTLTIQRTQQEDSAVYLCASSLVWGVYNEQFFGPGTRLTVL.

The rearrangement joins TRBV7-8 to TRBJ2-2; D gene unclear. The CDR3 totals 14 residues. Germline V CDR1 and CDR2: SGHVS, FQNEAQ. The germline V and J ends were trimmed by 6 bases and 6 bases, with 14 bases remaining between them. CDR3 nucleotides: TGTGCCAGCAGAGGGCCGTCGGTCGCCGGGGAGCTGTTTTTT. Amino acid sequence: CASRGPSVAGELFF. The whole variable domain, remainder taken from reference TRBV7-8 and TRBJ2-2, is GAGVSQSPRYKVAKRGQDVALRCDPISGHVSLFWYQQALGQGPEFLTYFQNEAQLDKSGLPSDRFFAERPEGSVSTLKIQRTQQEDSAVYLCASRGPSVAGELFFGEGSRLTVL.

The chain is built from TRBV20-1 and TRBJ2-3; no definite D call. The length of the CDR3 is 12 residues. Trimming removed 5 bases from V and 2 bases from J, with 8 bases in between. CDR1 is DFQATT and CDR2 is SNEGSKA in the germline V gene (reference sequence). In DNA form, the CDR3 reads TGCAGTGCTTTGCTACTCACAGATACGCAGTATTTT. Translating it yields CSALLLTDTQYF.

The chain recombines TRBV6-5 with TRBJ2-1; 10 nucleotides align to TRBD1. V lost 0 bases and J lost 7; bases outside the gene matches: 3. Germline lookup yields CDR1 MNHEY and CDR2 SVGAGI. The CDR3 spans 15 residues. CDR3 protein: CASSYSGQGNNEQFF. The CDR3 region has the DNA TGTGCCAGCAGTTACTCGGGACAGGGGAATAATGAGCAGTTCTTC.

The chain is built from TRBV18 and TRBJ2-3; weak D call: TRBD2 (5 bases). Germline V gene lookup returns CDR1 KGHSH and CDR2 LQKENI. The CDR3 is made up of 16 amino acids. V was pared by 2 bases and J by 0 bases, with 12 bases between. The CDR3 loop reads CASSPRMVASTDTQYF. CDR3 DNA sequence: TGTGCCAGCTCACCAAGGATGGTAGCGAGCACAGATACGCAGTATTTT.

V usage is TRBV5-1 and J usage is TRBJ2-5; D possibly corresponds to TRBD2 (6 bases). CDR3 length: 14 amino acids. V was shortened by 0 bases and J by 4 bases, with 10 bases between the two germline ends. The germline gives CDR1 SGHRS, CDR2 YFSETQ. As DNA, the CDR3 is TGCGCCAGCAGCTTGGCGGGACTCGGAGAGACCCAGTACTTC. It encodes CASSLAGLGETQYF.

There are a few counts of this clonotype. This chain connects TRBV10-3 to TRBJ2-1, with D perhaps given as TRBD1 or TRBD2 (6 bases each). Germline CDR1 reads ENHRY; CDR2 reads SYGVKD. V gave up 0 bases and J gave up 0 bases, with 12 bases separating them. The CDR3 totals 17 residues. This CDR3 is CAISESQGGSSYNEQFF. The CDR3 DNA reads as TGTGCCATCAGTGAGTCCCAAGGGGGGAGCTCCTACAATGAGCAGTTCTTC.

This rearrangement joins TRBV7-9 to TRBJ1-5; 9 nucleotides align to TRBD1. V lost 5 bases to trimming and J lost 4 bases; unmatched junction nucleotides: 6. The CDR3 is made up of 15 amino acids. Germline V gene data show CDR1 as SEHNR and CDR2 as FQNEAQ (reference sequence). CDR3 bases: TGTGCCAGCAGCGCCTCACAGGGGGCGAATCAGCCCCAGCATTTT. Amino acid sequence: CASSASQGANQPQHF.

The chain uses TRBV29-1 and TRBJ2-1; TRBD2 matches at 7 bases. The CDR3 has 15 amino acids. Germline V gives CDR1 SQVTM, CDR2 ANQGSEA. V was pared by 6 bases and J by 4 bases, with 12 bases of the junction left unmatched. CDR3 in DNA: TGCAGCGTCCGCTTCAGACTAGCTACTTACAATGAGCAGTTCTTC. Residues: CSVRFRLATYNEQFF.

V and J are TRBV20-1 and TRBJ2-7, with D unclear. Per the germline V gene, CDR1 is DFQATT and CDR2 is SNEGSKA (reference sequence). The germline V and J ends were trimmed by 3 bases and 4 bases, with 13 bases remaining between them. The CDR3 runs 13 residues. CDR3 DNA sequence: TGCAGTGCTAGTACGATCAGGTTTTACGAGCAGTACTTC. Protein: CSASTIRFYEQYF.

This clonotype has a count of ten or more. The chain couples TRBV10-2 to TRBJ2-1, with TRBD2 matching over 7 bases. Germline V lookup: CDR1 WSHSY, CDR2 SAAADI. The CDR3 spans 14 residues. V lost 5 bases and J lost 5; bases outside the gene matches: 6. CDR3 residues: CASSLSGLNNEQFF. The CDR3 region has the DNA TGCGCCAGCAGTCTTAGCGGGCTCAACAATGAGCAGTTCTTC.

This clonotype was counted only a few times. The chain couples TRBV6-1 to TRBJ1-5, with 7 bases matching TRBD1. The CDR3 sequence is 14 residues long. The J segment lost 10 bases and the V segment lost 4 bases, leaving 10 bases of the junction unmatched. Per germline, CDR1 MNHNS and CDR2 SASEGT. The CDR3 protein is CASSGDRAISPQHF. CDR3 sequence (DNA): TGTGCCAGCAGTGGGGACAGAGCAATCAGCCCCCAGCATTTT.

This chain joins TRBV27 and TRBJ1-1; D perhaps matches TRBD1 (5 bases). Germline CDR1 MNHEY, CDR2 SMNVEV (reference sequence). The CDR3 has 14 amino acids. V was cut by 6 bases and J by 1 base, with 12 bases left in between. CDR3 DNA sequence: TGTGCCAGCAGCCCTACTACAGGGAACACTGAAGCTTTCTTT. This sequence encodes CASSPTTGNTEAFF.

This clonotype came up a few times. V usage is TRBV7-6 and J usage is TRBJ2-2; D call uncertain. V shed 1 base and J shed 3 bases, with 6 bases lying between them. This CDR3 is 14 amino acids long. Germline V gene data show CDR1 as SGHVS and CDR2 as FNYEAQ. CDR3 residues: CASSLGIDTGELFF. The CDR3 DNA follows: TGTGCCAGCAGCTTAGGGATAGACACCGGGGAGCTGTTTTTT.

This clonotype was seen only a few times. The chain recombines TRBV3-1 with TRBJ1-2; D might be TRBD1 (5 bases). This CDR3 contains 16 residues. Germline V gene lookup returns CDR1 LGHDT and CDR2 YNNKEL (reference sequence). The V end was cut by 0 bases, the J end by 6 bases, with 17 bases between. CDR3 nucleotides: TGTGCCAGCAGCCAAGATTGGCAGGGTGGGGGGGATGGCTACACCTTC. It codes for CASSQDWQGGGDGYTF. Full variable domain (missing parts from reference TRBV3-1 and TRBJ1-2): DTAVSQTPKYLVTQMGNDKSIKCEQNLGHDTMYWYKQDSKKFLKIMFSYNNKELIINETVPNRFSPKSPDKAHLNLHINSLELGDSAVYFCASSQDWQGGGDGYTFGSGTRLTVV.